The 25 T cell receptor beta chains below come from one sample, sequenced in a study of control samples from healthy donors and cancer patients. This table comes from immunoSEQ multiplex PCR, and its TCRdb copy is limited to in-frame clones, with some not included. The sample contains under 80,000 clones, 80% to 95% of which appear only once. Material: PBMCs. All receptors derive from a woman between 40 and 50 years old with lung cancer.

CDR3 sequence reads: CASSEHPPLRDRAAEAFF. CDR3 coding DNA: TGCGCCAGCAGTGAGCATCCCCCTCTCCGAGACAGGGCGGCTGAAGCTTTCTTT. The V call is TRBV10-1, the J call TRBJ1-1, with 7 positions matching TRBD1. CDR3 length: 18 residues. Germline V CDR1 and CDR2: WNHNN, SYGVQD (reference sequence). The V segment lost 2 bases and the J segment 6 bases; nucleotides outside the gene matches: 18.

V and J are TRBV24-1 and TRBJ1-2; D remains ambiguous. The germline CDR1 and CDR2 sequences are KGHDR and SFDVKD. The V gene lost 4 bases and the J gene lost 8 bases, with 10 bases spanning the gap. CDR3 length: 12 residues. The DNA for the CDR3 is TGTGCCACCAGTGACTCGGGCCCGGGCTACACCTTC. As protein: CATSDSGPGYTF.

The CDR3 DNA is TGTGCCAGTAGTATTGGTGGCACCCGAGGAGATTCACCCCTCCACTTT. This translates into CASSIGGTRGDSPLHF. The chain combines TRBV19 with TRBJ1-6; D is uncertain. This CDR3 is built from 16 residues. Germline CDR1 LNHDA, CDR2 SQIVND (reference sequence). Trimming cost V 3 bases and J 8 bases, with 17 bases left between them.

The rearrangement uses TRBV14 and TRBJ1-3; the match to TRBD1 covers 8 bases. CDR1 is SGHDN, CDR2 FVKESK, per germline. This CDR3 region has 21 residues. V shed 0 bases and J 0 bases; nucleotides not matched to a gene: 16. Here the CDR3 reads CASSQDLRTGYLPSSGNTIYF. The CDR3 DNA is TGTGCCAGCAGCCAAGATCTGAGGACAGGGTATCTACCGAGCTCTGGAAACACCATATATTTT.

The chain carries TRBV5-4 and TRBJ1-2; TRBD1 matches at 9 bases. This CDR3 region has 15 residues. J was trimmed by 3 bases and V by 1 base; bases with no gene match: 4. Germline V gene sequence: CDR1 SGHNT, CDR2 YYREEE (reference sequence). The CDR3 is CASSLTQGAYYGYTF. CDR3 nucleotide sequence: TGTGCCAGCAGCTTGACACAGGGGGCCTACTATGGCTACACCTTC.

The chain couples TRBV4-1 to TRBJ2-7, with D unclear. With 3 bases removed from V and 2 bases from J, the gap between germline ends came to 8 bases. The CDR3 length is 13 residues. Germline CDR1 MGHRA, CDR2 YSYEKL. DNA for the CDR3: TGCGCCAGCAGCCACGACGGAACCTACGAGCAGTACTTC. This encodes CASSHDGTYEQYF.

The gene calls are TRBV6-5 and TRBJ2-7; D not certain. V gave up 2 bases and J gave up 0 bases, with 11 bases separating them. This CDR3 contains 15 residues. Per germline, CDR1 MNHEY and CDR2 SVGAGI. The CDR3 DNA sequence: TGTGCCAGCAGTTACCAAGGGCAGAGCTCCTACGAGCAGTACTTC. It is translated as CASSYQGQSSYEQYF.

The CDR3 bases are TGTGCCAGTAGTATGGACAATGAGCAGTTCTTC. Translated: CASSMDNEQFF. The rearrangement joins TRBV19 to TRBJ2-1, with no clear D. The ends were cut back, 3 bases at V and 5 bases at J, with 2 bases in the middle. Looked up from germline, CDR1 is LNHDA and CDR2 is SQIVND (reference sequence). There are 11 residues in the CDR3.

This CDR3 reads CAISEFKDSYGYTF. For the CDR3, the DNA is TGTGCCATCAGTGAGTTTAAGGATTCCTATGGCTACACCTTC. This chain uses TRBV10-3 with TRBJ1-2; no clear D gene. The V and J ends lost 1 base and 4 bases respectively, with 10 bases between them. The CDR3 length is 14 residues. Per germline, CDR1 ENHRY and CDR2 SYGVKD.

J is TRBJ1-1 and V is TRBV7-8; 7 bases are a match to TRBD1. This CDR3 is built from 19 residues. With V trimmed by 3 bases and J by 1 base, 17 bases remained unmatched. Germline CDR1 is SGHVS and CDR2 is FQNEAQ. CDR3 region: CASSFGRGLRTAQNTEAFF. The CDR3 DNA follows: TGTGCCAGCAGCTTCGGGAGGGGGCTTCGAACCGCCCAGAACACTGAAGCTTTCTTT.

The chain is built from TRBV5-1 and TRBJ1-4; D gene uncertain. V was clipped by 0 bases and J by 5 bases, with 14 bases between them. Looked up from germline, CDR1 is SGHRS and CDR2 is YFSETQ. The CDR3 covers 16 residues. The CDR3 sequence: CASSLDGSATNEKLFF. The CDR3 DNA is TGCGCCAGCAGCTTGGATGGGTCCGCCACAAATGAAAAACTGTTTTTT.

CDR3 in DNA: TGTGCCAGTAGTACCACAGGACTTAATAGCAATCAGCCCCAGCATTTT. Amino acid sequence: CASSTTGLNSNQPQHF. The chain recombines TRBV19 with TRBJ1-5; a weak D match, TRBD1 (5 bases). Germline CDR1 is LNHDA and CDR2 is SQIVND (reference sequence). Trimming removed 4 bases at V and 0 bases at J, with 13 bases between. This CDR3 region has 16 residues.

The chain has TRBV7-2 and TRBJ2-1, with 8 bases lining up with TRBD1. The CDR3 loop spans 15 amino acids. Losses at the gene ends were 6 bases for V and 4 bases for J; bases not matched to a gene: 8. Germline loops: CDR1 SGHTA, CDR2 FQGNSA. This CDR3 is CASRPSGQAYNEQFF. The CDR3, as DNA: TGTGCCAGCAGGCCCTCGGGACAGGCTTACAATGAGCAGTTCTTC. Variable domain in full (rest from reference TRBV7-2 and TRBJ2-1): GAGVSQSPSNKVTEKGKDVELRCDPISGHTALYWYRQSLGQGLEFLIYFQGNSAPDKSGLPSDRFSAERTGGSVSTLTIQRTQQEDSAVYLCASRPSGQAYNEQFFGPGTRLTVL.

The rearrangement links TRBV7-2 to TRBJ1-4, with a possible D match to TRBD1 (6 bases). Germline V CDR1 and CDR2: SGHTA, FQGNSA. Trimming took 5 bases from V and 8 from J, leaving 21 bases between them. The CDR3 covers 16 residues. CDR3 region: CASSPRWGQGGEKLFF. CDR3 sequence (DNA): TGTGCCAGCAGCCCCAGATGGGGGCAGGGCGGCGAAAAACTGTTTTTT. Using reference TRBV7-2 and TRBJ1-4 for the parts outside the CDR3, the full variable domain is GAGVSQSPSNKVTEKGKDVELRCDPISGHTALYWYRQSLGQGLEFLIYFQGNSAPDKSGLPSDRFSAERTGGSVSTLTIQRTQQEDSAVYLCASSPRWGQGGEKLFFGSGTQLSVL.

This rearrangement joins TRBV21-1 to TRBJ1-1; the table's D call of TRBD1 was not tested on the DNA. TRBV21-1 is recorded as a pseudogene. This CDR3 is 15 amino acids long. Written as DNA, the CDR3 is TGTGCCAGCAAAAGGGGGACAGGGCGGAACACTGAAGCTTTCTTT. Residues: CASKRGTGRNTEAFF.

The J gene is TRBJ1-4, the V gene TRBV28; TRBD1 is a possible D gene (5 bases). V was pared by 3 bases and J by 8 bases, with 19 bases between. From germline, CDR1 is MDHEN and CDR2 SYDVKM. CDR3 length: 16 residues. DNA of the CDR3: TGTGCCAGCAGTTTGGTGTGGGCAGGGCGAGAAGAAAAACTGTTTTTT. Amino acid sequence: CASSLVWAGREEKLFF.

This clone has only a few counts. The chain combines TRBV7-9 with TRBJ1-4, with TRBD1 matching 7 bases. Losses at the gene ends were 6 bases for V and 7 bases for J; bases not matched to a gene: 11. This CDR3 spans 15 amino acids. From germline, CDR1 is SEHNR and CDR2 FQNEAQ (reference sequence). In nucleotides, the CDR3 is TGTGCCAGCAGGCCGAAACAGGGGTTTACTGAAAAACTGTTTTTT. This sequence encodes CASRPKQGFTEKLFF.

The V and J genes are TRBV7-2 and TRBJ1-1, with D possibly matching TRBD1 (5 bases). The V gene lost 1 base and the J gene lost 3 bases, with 9 bases spanning the gap. The CDR3 spans 14 residues. The germline CDR1 and CDR2 sequences are SGHTA and FQGNSA. The CDR3 nucleotides are TGTGCCAGCAGCTTAGACGACAGCTACACTGAAGCTTTCTTT. This encodes CASSLDDSYTEAFF.

The V gene is TRBV5-1, the J gene TRBJ2-5; no firm D call. This CDR3 has 13 amino acids. V lost 5 bases, J lost 9 bases, and 17 bases lay in between. Germline-derived CDR1 and CDR2 are SGHRS and YFSETQ. This chain's CDR3 is CASRPPSDPSQYF. In nucleotides, the CDR3 is TGCGCCAGCAGACCGCCGTCTGACCCCTCCCAGTACTTC. Based on the CDR3 plus reference TRBV5-1 and TRBJ2-5, the full variable domain is KAGVTQTPRYLIKTRGQQVTLSCSPISGHRSVSWYQQTPGQGLQFLFEYFSETQRNKGNFPGRFSGRQFSNSRSEMNVSTLELGDSALYLCASRPPSDPSQYFGPGTRLLVL.

This chain connects TRBV5-1 to TRBJ1-3, with unresolved D. With 2 bases removed from V and 0 bases from J, the gap between germline ends came to 9 bases. The germline V gene has CDR1 SGHRS and CDR2 YFSETQ. CDR3 length equals 15 residues. CDR3 in DNA: TGCGCCAGCAGCTTCGGTCCGGCCTCTGGAAACACCATATATTTT. Translated: CASSFGPASGNTIYF.

DNA for the CDR3: TGCGCCAGCGCCAGACTGCCGGGTCGCACAGATACGCAGTATTTT. The encoded protein is CASARLPGRTDTQYF. The J gene is TRBJ2-3, the V gene TRBV5-1; D unclear. CDR1 is SGHRS and CDR2 is YFSETQ in the germline V gene. This CDR3 is 15 amino acids long. V was pared by 7 bases and J by 1 base, with 16 bases between.

The J gene is TRBJ2-7, the V gene TRBV4-1; a weak D match, TRBD2 (7 bases). CDR3 length: 15 residues. Trimming took off 1 base at V and 2 bases at J, with 12 bases between the two ends. The germline V gene has CDR1 MGHRA and CDR2 YSYEKL. Here the CDR3 reads CASSQGRGRTYEQYF. In DNA form, the CDR3 reads TGCGCCAGCAGCCAAGGGCGGGGGCGAACCTACGAGCAGTACTTC.

The chain couples TRBV3-1 (or the pseudogene TRBV3-2) to TRBJ1-3; D not certain. The V gene lost 0 bases and the J gene lost 0 bases, with 9 bases spanning the gap. The CDR3 is 16 residues long. CDR1 LGHDT and CDR2 YNNKEL come from the germline V gene (reference sequence). This CDR3 is CASSQELVHSGNTIYF. The CDR3 coding sequence is TGTGCCAGCAGCCAAGAGTTGGTACACTCTGGAAACACCATATATTTT.

V usage is TRBV28 and J usage is TRBJ1-6; D perhaps matches TRBD1 (6 bases). The CDR3 runs 15 residues. Trimming left V 3 bases short and J 9 bases short, with 15 bases between. The germline V gene encodes CDR1 MDHEN and CDR2 SYDVKM. CDR3 region: CASSFPTGQVSPLHF. The CDR3 nucleotides are TGTGCCAGCAGTTTCCCCACAGGGCAGGTTTCACCCCTCCACTTT.

This clone has only one observation. The J gene is TRBJ1-2, the V gene TRBV2; D gene unclear. Trimming took 1 base from V and 10 from J, leaving 13 bases between them. Germline lookup yields CDR1 SNHLY and CDR2 FYNNEI. There are 13 residues in the CDR3. The chain's CDR3 is CASSEVRAEPYTF. The CDR3 DNA sequence: TGTGCCAGCAGTGAAGTTAGGGCAGAACCCTACACCTTC.